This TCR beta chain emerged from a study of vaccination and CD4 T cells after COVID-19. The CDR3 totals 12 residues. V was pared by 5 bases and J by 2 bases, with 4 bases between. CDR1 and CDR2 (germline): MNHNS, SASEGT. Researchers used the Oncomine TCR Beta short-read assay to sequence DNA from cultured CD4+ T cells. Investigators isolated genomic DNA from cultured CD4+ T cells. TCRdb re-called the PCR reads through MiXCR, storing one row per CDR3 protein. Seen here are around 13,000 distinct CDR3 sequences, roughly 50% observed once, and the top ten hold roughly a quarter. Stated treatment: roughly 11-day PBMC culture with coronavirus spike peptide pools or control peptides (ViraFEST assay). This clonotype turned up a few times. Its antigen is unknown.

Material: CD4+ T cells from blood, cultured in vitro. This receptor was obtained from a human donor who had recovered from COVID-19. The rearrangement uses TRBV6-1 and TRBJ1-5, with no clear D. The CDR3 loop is CASSSRNQPQHF. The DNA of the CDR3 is TGTGCCAGCAGTAGCCGCAATCAGCCCCAGCATTTT.